The 25 T cell receptor beta chains below were found in one sample sequenced in a study of control samples from healthy donors and cancer patients. Using immunoSEQ multiplex PCR, the repertoire was profiled, and TCRdb retains in-frame clones only, with some absent. This repertoire shows 25,000 or so clones, approximately 85% found once; its top ten account for roughly 6.7%. Sequencing was performed on PBMCs. Source of these receptors: a woman aged 60-75 years with head and neck cancer.

This chain joins TRBV18 and TRBJ1-2; D may be TRBD1 (5 bases). V shed 4 bases and J shed 8 bases, with 14 bases lying between them. Per germline, CDR1 KGHSH and CDR2 LQKENI. CDR3 length: 13 amino acids. CDR3 nucleotides: TGTGCCAGCTCACAACAGGCCTCTGGGGGCTACACCTTC. Residues: CASSQQASGGYTF.

V and J are TRBV11-3 and TRBJ2-7, with 7 bases identical to TRBD2. Trimming removed 5 bases from V and 2 bases from J; junction bases left unmatched: 9. CDR1 is SGHNT and CDR2 is YENEEA in the germline V gene. CDR3 length equals 15 residues. The CDR3 nucleotides read TGTGCCAGCAGCCCCGGGGGGTCCTCCACCTACGAGCAGTACTTC. It translates to CASSPGGSSTYEQYF.

The chain joins TRBV7-9 to TRBJ2-4; D is undetermined. Germline assignment: CDR1 SEHNR and CDR2 FQNEAQ (reference sequence). Trimming cost V 2 bases and J 5 bases, with 4 bases left between them. CDR3 length: 12 residues. In DNA, the CDR3 is TGTGCCAGCAGCTTAACAGAAAACATTCAGTACTTC. The encoded protein is CASSLTENIQYF.

The V gene is TRBV3-1 (or the pseudogene TRBV3-2), the J gene TRBJ1-1; a weak D match, TRBD1 (5 bases). The CDR3 is made up of 15 amino acids. V was clipped by 4 bases and J by 0 bases, with 12 bases between them. Germline CDR1 reads LGHDT; CDR2 reads YNNKEL (reference sequence). This chain's CDR3 is CASSPVGGMNTEAFF. The CDR3 DNA sequence: TGTGCCAGCAGCCCAGTCGGGGGGATGAACACTGAAGCTTTCTTT.

V is TRBV3-1 (or the pseudogene TRBV3-2) and J is TRBJ1-6; maybe TRBD1 (6 bases). The CDR3 length is 19 residues. V was clipped by 0 bases and J by 0 bases, with 15 bases between them. Germline V CDR1 and CDR2: LGHDT, YNNKEL (reference sequence). Here the CDR3 reads CASSQDHGTPNSYNSPLHF. CDR3 bases: TGTGCCAGCAGCCAAGATCACGGGACACCAAACTCCTATAATTCACCCCTCCACTTT.

The count of this clone is one. The rearrangement uses TRBV4-3 and TRBJ1-1; D unresolved. Between the trimmed V and J ends, which lost 0 bases and 8 bases, there was a span of 10 bases. CDR3 length: 13 amino acids. CDR1 is LGHNA and CDR2 is YSLEER in the germline V gene. The CDR3 sequence is CASSQDNGEEAFF. CDR3 nucleotide sequence: TGCGCCAGCAGCCAAGATAACGGGGAAGAAGCTTTCTTT.

The chain is built from TRBV10-2 and TRBJ2-5, with 14 bases that match TRBD2. Germline loops: CDR1 WSHSY, CDR2 SAAADI. V lost 3 bases and J lost 4; bases outside the gene matches: 4. CDR3 size: 16 residues. The DNA for the CDR3 is TGCGCCAGCAGTGAAGGGACTAGCGGGAGTGGAGAGACCCAGTACTTC. Its translation is CASSEGTSGSGETQYF.

V is TRBV29-1 and J is TRBJ1-4, with 8 bases lining up with TRBD1. The junction had 7 bases not matched to a gene; V was cut back by 5 bases and J by 5 bases. Germline loops: CDR1 SQVTM, CDR2 ANQGSEA. The CDR3 runs 14 residues. CDR3 in amino acids: CSVTGPGGNEKLFF. The CDR3 DNA reads TGCAGCGTTACCGGTCCAGGGGGCAATGAAAAACTGTTTTTT.

The chain couples TRBV6-2 or TRBV6-3 to TRBJ2-3, with TRBD2 identical over 12 bases. Germline lookup yields CDR1 MNHEY and CDR2 SVGEGT. V shed 5 bases, J shed 7 bases, and the junction held 16 bases outside the gene matches. This CDR3 is 18 amino acids long. This CDR3 is CASSRPGLAGPTLNTQYF. Here the CDR3 DNA reads TGTGCCAGCAGTCGTCCGGGACTAGCGGGCCCAACCCTCAATACGCAGTATTTT.

This clone has just a few counts. The chain recombines TRBV7-9 with TRBJ2-1; no reliable D call. The length of the CDR3 is 10 residues. The ends were cut back, 5 bases at V and 8 bases at J, with 4 bases in the middle. Germline V gene sequence: CDR1 SEHNR, CDR2 FQNEAQ (reference sequence). CDR3 sequence (DNA): TGTGCCAGCAGCATATATGAGCAGTTCTTC. Translating gives CASSIYEQFF.

This clone was detected only a few times. The gene calls are TRBV7-9 and TRBJ2-7; the D gene is possibly TRBD2 (6 bases). V lost 4 bases to trimming and J lost 0 bases, with 16 bases between them. Germline lookup yields CDR1 SEHNR and CDR2 FQNEAQ (reference sequence). This CDR3 has 16 amino acids. The DNA of the CDR3 is TGTGCCAGCAGCTCACGAGCCGGGACTGACTCCTACGAGCAGTACTTC. Amino acids: CASSSRAGTDSYEQYF.

The V call is TRBV2, the J call TRBJ2-5; D is perhaps TRBD1 (5 bases). Germline CDR1 reads SNHLY; CDR2 reads FYNNEI. V was clipped by 7 bases and J by 5 bases, with 14 bases between them. The CDR3 runs to 13 residues. The CDR3 DNA is TGTGCCAGCACTAGGACGACAGTCGAGACCCAGTACTTC. Its translation is CASTRTTVETQYF.

This clone occurred a few times. V and J are TRBV6-1 and TRBJ2-7; no clear D gene. The CDR3 extends over 14 amino acids. Germline assignment: CDR1 MNHNS and CDR2 SASEGT. The V end lost 2 bases, the J end lost 1 base, and 9 bases lay between the germline ends. The CDR3 DNA reads as TGTGCCAGCAGTGAATATAGTTCATCCTACGAGCAGTACTTC. Protein sequence: CASSEYSSSYEQYF.

The chain combines TRBV28 with TRBJ2-5; the match to TRBD2 covers 8 bases. The CDR3 covers 16 residues. V shed 5 bases and J 6 bases; nucleotides not matched to a gene: 14. The germline CDR1 and CDR2 sequences are MDHEN and SYDVKM. CDR3 protein: CASSRPRSGSGKTQYF. The CDR3, as DNA: TGTGCCAGCAGTCGCCCCAGGAGCGGGAGTGGAAAGACCCAGTACTTC.

This clone occurred a few times. The gene calls are TRBV5-1 and TRBJ1-6; a weak D match, TRBD1 (5 bases). V shed 1 base and J shed 12 bases, with 17 bases lying between them. Germline-derived CDR1 and CDR2 are SGHRS and YFSETQ. The length of the CDR3 is 15 residues. The CDR3 protein is CASSLSLAGGEPLHF. Written as DNA, the CDR3 is TGCGCCAGCAGCTTGAGCTTGGCAGGAGGGGAACCCCTCCACTTT.

The J gene is TRBJ2-5, the V gene TRBV18; 10 nucleotides match TRBD1. Germline CDR1 reads KGHSH; CDR2 reads LQKENI. The CDR3 is 14 residues long. Unmatched junction bases numbered 0, after V lost 1 base and J lost 4 bases. The CDR3, as DNA: TGTGCCAGCTCACCACGACAGGGGGCAGAGACCCAGTACTTC. Its translation is CASSPRQGAETQYF. Full variable domain (remainder filled in from reference TRBV18 and TRBJ2-5): NAGVMQNPRHLVRRRGQEARLRCSPMKGHSHVYWYRQLPEEGLKFMVYLQKENIIDESGMPKERFSAEFPKEGPSILRIQQVVRGDSAAYFCASSPRQGAETQYFGPGTRLLVL.

Relative to its sample, this clone is large (0.1 to 1%). The chain uses TRBV12-3 or TRBV12-4 and TRBJ1-5; possibly TRBD1 for D (6 bases). The CDR3 extends over 13 amino acids. V lost 8 bases, J lost 2 bases, and 10 bases lay in between. The CDR3 loop is CASARGGNQPQHF. The DNA for the CDR3 is TGTGCCAGCGCCAGGGGCGGCAATCAGCCCCAGCATTTT.

V usage is TRBV9 and J usage is TRBJ1-5; tentative D call: TRBD1 (5 bases). The CDR3 is 17 amino acids. The V end was cut by 0 bases, the J end by 3 bases, with 16 bases between. The germline CDR1 and CDR2 sequences are SGDLS and YYNGEE. Here the CDR3 reads CASSVGATGTSNQPQHF. The DNA of the CDR3 is TGTGCCAGCAGCGTAGGGGCTACCGGGACCTCCAATCAGCCCCAGCATTTT.

The rearrangement joins TRBV10-2 to TRBJ2-5; D is perhaps TRBD2 (6 bases). This CDR3 contains 14 residues. Trimming removed 3 bases at V and 3 bases at J, with 11 bases between. CDR1 and CDR2 from the germline V gene are WSHSY and SAAADI. The CDR3 DNA reads as TGCGCCAGCAGTGATTGGCGGGGAGAAGAGACCCAGTACTTC. It encodes CASSDWRGEETQYF.

The chain joins TRBV9 to TRBJ2-1; D perhaps matches TRBD2 (5 bases). Trimming cost V 0 bases and J 6 bases, with 7 bases left between them. This CDR3 is 13 amino acids long. The germline V gene encodes CDR1 SGDLS and CDR2 YYNGEE. The CDR3 reads CASSVASGNEQFF. The CDR3 DNA sequence: TGTGCCAGCAGCGTAGCCAGCGGCAATGAGCAGTTCTTC. Full variable domain (outside the CDR3, taken from reference TRBV9 and TRBJ2-1): DSGVTQTPKHLITATGQRVTLRCSPRSGDLSVYWYQQSLDQGLQFLIQYYNGEERAKGNILERFSAQQFPDLHSELNLSSLELGDSALYFCASSVASGNEQFFGPGTRLTVL.

This chain joins TRBV3-1 (or the pseudogene TRBV3-2) and TRBJ2-7; 9 nucleotides match TRBD2. CDR1 is LGHDT, CDR2 YNNKEL, per germline (reference sequence). This CDR3 comprises 16 residues. After removal of 1 base from V and 1 base from J, the junction contained 5 bases not matched to a gene. The CDR3 loop reads CASSQAPSGASYEQYF. CDR3 nucleotide sequence: TGTGCCAGCAGCCAAGCCCCTAGCGGGGCTTCCTACGAGCAGTACTTC.

This chain joins TRBV6-2 or TRBV6-3 and TRBJ1-2; no clear D. The CDR3 consists of 15 residues. Germline V CDR1 and CDR2: MNHEY, SVGEGT. V lost 0 bases, J lost 0 bases, and 8 bases lay in between. This CDR3 is CASSYSGSANYGYTF. The CDR3 DNA reads TGTGCCAGCAGTTACTCCGGGAGCGCTAACTATGGCTACACCTTC.

The genes are TRBV7-9 and TRBJ2-2; the D is unclear. The germline gives CDR1 SEHNR, CDR2 FQNEAQ (reference sequence). CDR3 length equals 12 residues. Trimming pared 3 bases from V and 8 bases from J, leaving 7 bases between. CDR3 sequence: CASSLTSGELFF. The CDR3 region has the DNA TGTGCCAGCAGCTTGACGTCAGGGGAGCTGTTTTTT.

The chain combines TRBV2 with TRBJ1-1; D is possibly TRBD1 (5 bases). The length of the CDR3 is 12 residues. The V gene's germline CDR1 is SNHLY and CDR2 FYNNEI. With 6 bases removed from V and 2 bases from J, the gap between germline ends came to 7 bases. CDR3 nucleotide sequence: TGTGCCAGCAGGCAGGGTAACACTGAAGCTTTCTTT. This encodes CASRQGNTEAFF.

J is TRBJ2-2 and V is TRBV28; no firm D call. The CDR3 totals 13 residues. The ends were cut back, 5 bases at V and 6 bases at J, with 10 bases in the middle. Germline assignment: CDR1 MDHEN and CDR2 SYDVKM. CDR3 in amino acids: CASSPQVPGELFF. The CDR3 DNA sequence: TGTGCCAGCAGTCCTCAGGTGCCCGGGGAGCTGTTTTTT.